This T cell receptor (beta chain) is drawn from a study of blood T cell repertoires in COVID-19. The wider study: From the United States, Italy and Spain came samples of acute and convalescent COVID-19. The cDNA or gDNA used as material had been derived from T cells, B-cell-depleted T cells, or PBMCs.

In the study's own analysis: Using reference gene primer amplification, nucleated cell counts were estimated. Libraries were prepared by immunoSEQ multiplex PCR; TCRdb keeps only in-frame clonotypes and omits some of them. The D gene and trimming were derived from the DNA, and the V and J assignments and clone size from that table. Among 95,000 to 150,000 clones listed, roughly 88% were seen once. The material sequenced was peripheral blood. The TCR was taken from a man in his forties or fifties with acute or convalescent COVID-19.

The CDR3 here is CASSAIPATNEKLFF. CDR3 bases: TGTGCCAGCAGCGCCATCCCGGCAACTAATGAAAAACTGTTTTTT. This sequence joins TRBV7-8 and TRBJ1-4; no firm D call. The CDR3 loop spans 15 amino acids. Trimming left V 5 bases short and J 0 bases short, with 10 bases between. Germline values: CDR1 SGHVS, CDR2 FQNEAQ.